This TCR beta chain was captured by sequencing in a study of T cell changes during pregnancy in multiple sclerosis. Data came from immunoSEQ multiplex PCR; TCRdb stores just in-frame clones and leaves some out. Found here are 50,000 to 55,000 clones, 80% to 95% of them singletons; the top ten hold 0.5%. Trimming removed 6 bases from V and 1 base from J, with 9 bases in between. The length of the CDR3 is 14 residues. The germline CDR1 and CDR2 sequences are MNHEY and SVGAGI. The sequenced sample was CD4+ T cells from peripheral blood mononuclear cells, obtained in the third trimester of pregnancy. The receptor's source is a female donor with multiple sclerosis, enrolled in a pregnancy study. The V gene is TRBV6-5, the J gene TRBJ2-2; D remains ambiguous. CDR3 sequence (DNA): TGTGCCAGCAGAGAGAACAGGAACACCGGGGAGCTGTTTTTT. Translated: CASRENRNTGELFF.